This TCR beta chain was sequenced during a study of shared clonotypes between healthy human individuals. V was clipped by 5 bases and J by 7 bases; unmatched bases: 9. Germline CDR1 SQVTM, CDR2 ANQGSEA. The CDR3 runs 14 residues. The unsorted samples had roughly 86 million PBMCs used for genomic DNA. Assay execution took place at the deep level. Bulk PBMC genomic DNA spanned ten immunoSEQ deep plates. TCRdb's table, derived via immunoSEQ multiplex PCR, lists solely in-frame clones and lacks some. Altogether approximately 480,000 clones are present, roughly 79% being singletons, with the ten largest covering around 13%.

The chain joins TRBV29-1 to TRBJ2-7; TRBD1 matches 12 bases. The sequenced material came from PBMCs. The TCR originated in a middle-aged woman in good health. Some clones in this sample may be carry-over from other donors' samples. The CDR3 bases are TGCAGCGTTTCCCGGGACAGGGGGCGTGGAGAGCAGTACTTC. Amino acids: CSVSRDRGRGEQYF.